This TCR beta chain was identified in a study of Ad26.COV2.S vaccination and SARS-CoV-2 variants. Whole-study context: Ad26.COV2.S shots went into the muscle once or twice, 56 days apart. Notes on the study in general: In TCR breadth and depth analyses, total T cell responses may have been underestimated. Vaccinees reportedly had broad spike-specific CD8+ and CD4+ T cell responses.

Treatment of the sample: roughly 20 received Ad26.COV2.S at low or high dose, single or two shots; 5 received placebo; per-sample allocation not given. Repertoires come from day 63 after the first vaccine or placebo injection. An Ad26 vector carrying the Wuhan-strain SARS-CoV-2 spike served as the vaccine. Assay used: immunoSEQ multiplex PCR; TCRdb lists only in-frame clones, some missing. The table includes around 310,000 clones, around 90% detected once. CDR1 SGDLS and CDR2 YYNGEE come from the germline V gene. This CDR3 comprises 15 residues. V lost 1 base and J 6 bases, leaving 15 bases between the germline ends. In the case of this clone: Its antigen remains unknown.

The V gene is TRBV9, the J gene TRBJ2-3; D is uncertain. The source of this sequence is a person aged 18 to 59 who received the Ad26.COV2.S COVID-19 vaccine or a placebo. This specimen consisted of peripheral blood, obtained in a trial of Ad26.COV2.S vaccine versus placebo. CDR3 sequence (DNA): TGTGCCAGCAGCGTACAGGTTCCCGGTATGGATACGCAGTATTTT. Translation: CASSVQVPGMDTQYF.